Listed below are T cell receptor beta chains from one sample, sequenced in a study of blood T cell repertoires in COVID-19. The table came from immunoSEQ multiplex PCR; TCRdb's copy has only in-frame clones and leaves some out. Here the sample spans around 230,000 clones, approximately 85% being singletons. Sample: peripheral blood. The receptors were gathered from a woman aged 55-75 years with active or convalescent COVID-19. Both conserved end residues are part of each CDR3.

v_gene | CDR3aa
TRBV7-2 | CASSFRGQETQYF
TRBV20-1 | CSASTHRGPFYEQYF
TRBV6-1 | CASSEALQGLLTEAFF
TRBV6-6 | CASSPTGLAAGELFF
TRBV27 | CASSLSGNFEFF
TRBV6-2/TRBV6-3 | CASSHGTSGASSYEQYF
TRBV7-3 | CASSLRHLDTEAFF
TRBV5-1 | CASSLGHGELFF
TRBV7-9 | CASSLGGGQPQHF
TRBV28 | CASSLPSAGISGNTIYF
TRBV19 | CASTPRTGWPYGYTF
TRBV5-1 | CASSLGQGGETQYF
TRBV7-2 | CASSFGQGAPYNSPLHF
TRBV6-1 | CASSEELGGRQPQHF
TRBV19 | CASSGQGRSGELFF
TRBV6-1 | CASSEIGGGYGYTF
TRBV7-8 | CASSFTGAGNEKLFF
TRBV10-3 | CAIGTSGSYEQYF
TRBV29-1 | CSVQSEGYEQYF
TRBV29-1 | CSVPTSGGQETQYF
TRBV5-1 | CASSLNAGGSTDTQYF
TRBV5-4 | CASRASTNTEAFF